This entry describes one T cell receptor beta chain. This clone was observed a few times. The clone's antigen remains unknown. The input lacks base qualities; no much larger clone sits a single base away. Per the germline V gene, MNHNS is the CDR1 and SASEGT is the CDR2. The CDR3 sequence holds 14 residues, the cysteine and valine included. Here the CDR3 DNA is all that survives: 42 bases in frame from base 1. At the junction V is shortened by 6 bases and J by 0 bases; bases outside the gene matches: 4. The data are from a study of OX40 agonist ivuxolimab in advanced cancers. Broadly, across the study: The costimulatory receptor OX40 (CD134) was targeted by ivuxolimab, a fully human IgG2 agonistic monoclonal antibody. Patients were allowed to have had prior anti-PD-1, anti-PD-L1 or anti-CTLA-4 therapy, and 40% of the dose-escalation patients had been treated with checkpoint inhibitors. Peripheral TCRbeta sequencing was intended to test whether TCR sequence diversity was altered and clonal T-cell expansion was caused by ivuxolimab. In the dose-escalation cohort, 70% to 85% of patients were male, and the mean age was approximately 60 years with a range of roughly 20 to 79. Intravenous ivuxolimab was administered to patients every 2 weeks at six dose levels: 0.01, 0.1, 0.3, 1.5, 3 and 10 mg/kg. The monotherapy dose-escalation portion (N ≈ 52 patients) of the phase I ivuxolimab trial is reported in the paper. Partial responses were achieved by three dose-escalation patients, of whom one had hepatocellular carcinoma and two had cutaneous melanoma. Of the approximately 54 patients in dose escalation, around 19 had hepatocellular carcinoma, some 15 had melanoma, 9 had renal cell carcinoma and 9 had head and neck cancer.

Patients with a history of autoimmune disease or receiving systemic immunosuppression were excluded from the trial. Peripheral blood for TCR sequencing was collected from all dose cohorts at baseline, on cycle 4 day 1, and on cycle 7 day 1. Samples were obtained from an open-label, multicenter, first-in-human phase I dose-escalation trial of ivuxolimab. Adults with locally advanced or metastatic melanoma, renal cell, hepatocellular, or head and neck squamous cell carcinoma were enrolled in the trial. CD4+ and CD8+ T cells were sorted separately from peripheral blood before TCR sequencing. For sequencing of the TCRbeta CDR3 region, genomic DNA was extracted from the sorted cells. TCRbeta CDR3 regions were sequenced using the immunoSEQ Assay. TCRdb retrieved this table from immuneACCESS and kept in-frame rearrangements only. Not all clones are present; in checked studies, unresolved V genes account for under half, and no reason is known for the remainder. This sample is represented by 60,000 to 75,000 clones; 91% of them were singletons. Of the sample, around 4% is held by the ten largest clones.

Overall results and qualifications from the work: The antigen specificity of the clonally expanded peripheral T cells was not determined. At doses of 0.1 to 3.0 mg/kg, clonal expansion of both CD4+ and CD8+ T cells in blood was seen between baseline and week 6. Low levels of normalized T-cell clonal expansion were also shown by some nonresponding patients. After ivuxolimab, more expanded clones were found on average in CD8+ T cells than in CD4+ T cells. Partial responders in the 0.1-3.0 mg/kg groups had among the lowest normalized peripheral clonal expansion, especially among CD8+ T cells.

Source: CD4+ or CD8+ T cells sorted from blood, taken in a trial of the OX40 agonist ivuxolimab. This TCR was recovered from an adult with an advanced solid tumor such as melanoma, head and neck, liver or kidney cancer. The chain was built from TRBV6-1 and TRBJ2-7; the central 8 bases match TRBD1. The nucleotide sequence reads as follows: TGTGCCAGCAGGGGACAGGCCTCCTCCTACGAGCAGTACGTC. Protein translation: CASRGQASSYEQYV.